This T cell receptor (beta chain) was found in a study of T cell responses to AZD1222 COVID-19 vaccine. Worth noting for this clone: The antigen remains unidentified.

Study-wide points: Scientists sampled the repertoires only once the peak T cell response had passed. It was only a handful of AZD1222 recipients who were seropositive at baseline. Spike-wide vaccine-associated CD4 TCRs dominated at 160-218 and 743-854.

The CDR3 consists of 12 residues. Trimming shortened V by 7 bases and J by 0 bases, and 6 bases separated the two germline ends. CDR1 ENHRY and CDR2 SYGVKD come from the germline V gene. Using immunoSEQ multiplex PCR, the repertoire was profiled, and TCRdb retains in-frame clones only, with some absent. The sample holds more than 85,000 clones, roughly 87% seen once. Sample: peripheral blood, taken on day 0 of AZD1222 vaccination. This rearrangement joins TRBV10-3 to TRBJ1-2, with D uncertain. The source is an adult in good health. In DNA form, the CDR3 reads TGTGCCATCACCGAATCTAACTATGGCTACACCTTC. This sequence encodes CAITESNYGYTF.